A single sample gave rise to the 27 T cell receptor beta chains below, sequenced in a study of T cell responses to AZD1222 COVID-19 vaccine. The protocol was immunoSEQ multiplex PCR, while the TCRdb copy is restricted to in-frame clones and leaves out a portion. The data show about 120,000 clones, approximately 90% seen once. Sequencing used peripheral blood, obtained 28 days after the second AZD1222 dose. Receptors originate from an adult who received the AZD1222 COVID-19 vaccine.

The J gene is TRBJ1-3, the V gene TRBV15; TRBD1 is a possible D gene (6 bases). CDR1 and CDR2 (germline): LNHNV, YYDKDF (reference sequence). There are 16 residues in the CDR3. V lost 0 bases and J 4 bases, leaving 13 bases between the germline ends. CDR3 region: CATSRDGGRAGNTIYF. The CDR3 DNA sequence: TGTGCCACCAGCAGAGATGGGGGCAGGGCCGGAAACACCATATATTTT.

This clone was seen more than once but under ten times. This sequence joins TRBV6-6 and TRBJ2-1, with 10 bases aligning to TRBD2. V shed 5 bases, J shed 4 bases, and the junction held 11 bases outside the gene matches. CDR3 length: 17 residues. The germline V gene encodes CDR1 MNHNY and CDR2 SVGAGI (reference sequence). Written as DNA, the CDR3 is TGTGCCAGCAGTCCCCGGACTAGCGGACAAGTTTACAATGAGCAGTTCTTC. Translation: CASSPRTSGQVYNEQFF.

This clone was detected only once. V usage is TRBV10-3 and J usage is TRBJ1-1; perhaps TRBD1 as D (5 bases). Germline-derived CDR1 and CDR2 are ENHRY and SYGVKD. With 3 bases removed from V and 11 bases from J, the gap between germline ends came to 10 bases. There are 11 residues in the CDR3. CDR3 in DNA: TGTGCCATCAGTGATGGGGGTCGGGCTTTCTTT. Translated: CAISDGGRAFF.

The chain carries TRBV19 and TRBJ1-5; no firm D call. The CDR3 extends over 13 amino acids. From germline, CDR1 is LNHDA and CDR2 SQIVND (reference sequence). V was pared by 7 bases and J by 4 bases, with 11 bases between. In nucleotides, the CDR3 is TGTGCCAGTAAAAAGGACGGAAATCAGCCCCAGCATTTT. Protein sequence: CASKKDGNQPQHF.

J is TRBJ1-1 and V is TRBV15, with D hard to call. In germline, CDR1 is LNHNV, CDR2 YYDKDF (reference sequence). V was trimmed by 1 base and J by 3 bases, leaving 18 bases between them. This CDR3 is 17 amino acids long. The CDR3 DNA reads as TGTGCCACCAGCAGAGTGCCCCGGGAGTTTTACGACACTGAAGCTTTCTTT. Translated, it gives CATSRVPREFYDTEAFF.

This chain uses TRBV5-5 with TRBJ1-5; D gene unclear. CDR1 and CDR2 from the germline V gene are SGHKS and YYEKEE (reference sequence). There are 14 residues in the CDR3. Trimming took off 2 bases at V and 3 bases at J, with 9 bases between the two ends. CDR3: CASSFPGDNQPQHF. The CDR3 nucleotides are TGTGCCAGCAGCTTCCCCGGAGACAATCAGCCCCAGCATTTT.

This sequence joins TRBV7-3 and TRBJ1-1; TRBD1 matches 9 bases. V shed 5 bases and J 4 bases; nucleotides not matched to a gene: 11. The CDR3 covers 16 residues. Germline lookup yields CDR1 SGHTA and CDR2 FQGTGA. The CDR3 protein is CASSQGTGTGRTEAFF. CDR3 bases: TGTGCCAGCAGCCAGGGGACCGGGACAGGGCGCACTGAAGCTTTCTTT.

Written as DNA, the CDR3 is TGTGCCAGCAGTCCCATAGCGGGGGAGAACTACGAGCAGTACTTC. Translating it yields CASSPIAGENYEQYF. The chain has TRBV6-5 and TRBJ2-7; TRBD2 matches at 9 bases. V lost 5 bases, J lost 3 bases, and 8 bases stayed unmatched. Germline CDR1 is MNHEY and CDR2 is SVGAGI. The CDR3 spans 15 residues.

The rearrangement uses TRBV27 and TRBJ1-6; D is unresolved. Germline V gene sequence: CDR1 MNHEY, CDR2 SMNVEV (reference sequence). With 3 bases removed from V and 8 bases from J, the gap between germline ends came to 23 bases. The CDR3 runs 18 residues. The CDR3 reads CASSLKNTQTPQHSPLHF. CDR3 in DNA: TGTGCCAGCAGTTTGAAAAATACCCAAACGCCCCAACATTCACCCCTCCACTTT.

The rearrangement joins TRBV5-5 to TRBJ1-5, with a possible D match to TRBD1 (6 bases). The CDR3 totals 17 residues. V dropped 1 base and J dropped 2 bases, with 16 bases sitting between them. The germline V gene encodes CDR1 SGHKS and CDR2 YYEKEE (reference sequence). In nucleotides, the CDR3 is TGTGCCAGCAGCTTGATTTTCGGGGGGGGCGGCAATCAGCCCCAGCATTTT. It specifies CASSLIFGGGGNQPQHF.

The V and J genes are TRBV27 and TRBJ1-2, with 7 bases aligning to TRBD1. V dropped 9 bases and J dropped 1; count of bases not matched to a gene: 11. The germline CDR1 and CDR2 sequences are MNHEY and SMNVEV (reference sequence). The CDR3 covers 15 residues. The chain's CDR3 is CASGERQGVNYGYTF. As DNA, the CDR3 is TGTGCCAGTGGGGAACGACAGGGTGTTAACTATGGCTACACCTTC.

Comment on this clone: This same CDR3 is encoded by further DNA sequences in the sample. This chain links TRBV19 with TRBJ2-1; TRBD2 matches 7 bases. The V and J ends lost 3 bases and 4 bases, in that order; junction bases with no gene match: 6. CDR1 is LNHDA and CDR2 is SQIVND in the germline V gene (reference sequence). The CDR3 covers 15 residues. The CDR3 loop reads CASSIGLAEYNEQFF. For the CDR3, the DNA is TGTGCCAGTAGTATTGGGCTAGCGGAATACAATGAGCAGTTCTTC.

The chain is built from TRBV7-2 and TRBJ2-1; tentatively, D is TRBD2 (5 bases). Looked up from germline, CDR1 is SGHTA and CDR2 is FQGNSA. Trimming left V 10 bases short and J 2 bases short, with 18 bases between. The CDR3 has 15 amino acids. The CDR3 coding sequence is TGTGCCACCGGGCCACGGGGTCTAGCCTACAATGAGCAGTTCTTC. It is translated as CATGPRGLAYNEQFF.

This clone was seen once. This chain uses TRBV5-6 with TRBJ2-5; tentative D call: TRBD2 (7 bases). In germline, CDR1 is SGHDT, CDR2 YYEEEE. Trimming removed 4 bases from V and 5 bases from J, with 21 bases in between. The length of the CDR3 is 16 residues. The CDR3 nucleotides read TGTGCCAGCAGCAGGGGGGGAGGACACATCGAGGAGACCCAGTACTTC. It codes for CASSRGGGHIEETQYF.

The rearrangement links TRBV28 to TRBJ2-5; 11 bases line up with TRBD2. The CDR3 is 16 amino acids. With 2 bases clipped from V and 1 base from J, the junction kept 3 bases outside the gene matches. Germline V gene lookup returns CDR1 MDHEN and CDR2 SYDVKM. The DNA for the CDR3 is TGTGCCAGCAGTTTACCGACTAGCGGGGCCCAAGAGACCCAGTACTTC. As protein: CASSLPTSGAQETQYF. Full variable domain (rest looked up from reference TRBV28 and TRBJ2-5): DVKVTQSSRYLVKRTGEKVFLECVQDMDHENMFWYRQDPGLGLRLIYFSYDVKMKEKGDIPEGYSVSREKKERFSLILESASTNQTSMYLCASSLPTSGAQETQYFGPGTRLLVL.

The gene calls are TRBV19 and TRBJ2-5, with D unresolved. Trimming cost V 1 base and J 5 bases, with 5 bases left between them. This CDR3 contains 12 residues. Per germline, CDR1 LNHDA and CDR2 SQIVND (reference sequence). The CDR3 is CASSIATETQYF. CDR3 DNA sequence: TGTGCCAGTAGTATAGCGACGGAGACCCAGTACTTC.

The CDR3 is CASGPGHRGADTQYF. The CDR3 DNA sequence: TGTGCTAGTGGCCCCGGACACCGAGGGGCAGATACGCAGTATTTT. The chain recombines TRBV12-5 with TRBJ2-3; D is perhaps TRBD1 or TRBD2 (5 bases each). V dropped 6 bases and J dropped 4 bases, with 17 bases sitting between them. The CDR3 spans 15 residues. Germline V CDR1 and CDR2: LGHNT, FRNRAP.

This chain uses TRBV2 with TRBJ2-7; TRBD2 might be the D (6 bases). The germline V gene has CDR1 SNHLY and CDR2 FYNNEI. The CDR3 is 15 amino acids. The V and J ends lost 5 bases and 5 bases respectively, with 19 bases between them. CDR3 nucleotides: TGTGCCAGCAGTCCTCGTCAGGCGGGGTCCCACGAGCAGTACTTC. It yields the protein CASSPRQAGSHEQYF.

The sample holds one count of this clone. The rearrangement links TRBV28 to TRBJ1-2; 8 bases align to TRBD1. CDR1 is MDHEN, CDR2 SYDVKM, per germline. The CDR3 spans 15 residues. Losses at the gene ends were 2 bases for V and 11 bases for J; bases not matched to a gene: 13. The CDR3 spells CASSLPGTGGVSYTF. The CDR3 bases are TGTGCCAGCAGTTTACCCGGGACAGGAGGGGTGTCTTACACCTTC.

The gene calls are TRBV4-1 and TRBJ1-1, with 12 positions matching TRBD1. The V gene end was trimmed by 3 bases and the J gene end by 10 bases; junction bases not matched to a gene: 12. There are 16 residues in the CDR3. Per the germline V gene, CDR1 is MGHRA and CDR2 is YSYEKL. The CDR3 sequence: CASSHLSGDRGLTAFF. The DNA for the CDR3 is TGCGCCAGCAGCCACCTCTCCGGGGACAGGGGGCTGACAGCTTTCTTT.

This clone was detected only a few times. This sequence joins TRBV19 and TRBJ1-2; a possible D gene is TRBD1 (5 bases). CDR3 length equals 15 residues. Germline V gives CDR1 LNHDA, CDR2 SQIVND (reference sequence). Trimming took off 0 bases at V and 7 bases at J, with 15 bases between the two ends. The CDR3 is CASSIEKGMGAGYTF. CDR3 nucleotide sequence: TGTGCCAGTAGTATAGAGAAGGGGATGGGCGCTGGCTACACCTTC.

The chain combines TRBV6-2 or TRBV6-3 with TRBJ1-4; weak D call: TRBD1 (6 bases). Trimming pared 2 bases from V and 8 bases from J, leaving 18 bases between. Germline V gene data show CDR1 as MNHEY and CDR2 as SVGEGT. The CDR3 runs to 16 residues. Written as DNA, the CDR3 is TGTGCCAGCAGTTACCGGGGGGGGGACAAGTACGAAAAACTGTTTTTT. Its translation is CASSYRGGDKYEKLFF.

The CDR3 bases are TGTGCCAGCTCACCACCGGAGGGGTACGAGCAGTACTTC. This encodes CASSPPEGYEQYF. This chain uses TRBV18 with TRBJ2-7; a possible D gene is TRBD2 (6 bases). There are 13 residues in the CDR3. In germline, CDR1 is KGHSH, CDR2 LQKENI. Trimming cost V 0 bases and J 4 bases, with 7 bases left between them.

This clone was picked up one time. This rearrangement joins TRBV19 to TRBJ2-3, with D maybe TRBD2 (5 bases). This CDR3 has 14 amino acids. The germline V and J ends were trimmed by 3 bases and 4 bases, with 11 bases remaining between them. From germline, CDR1 is LNHDA and CDR2 SQIVND (reference sequence). The DNA of the CDR3 is TGTGCCAGTAGTATGAGGGCGGACTCAGATACGCAGTATTTT. Translation gives CASSMRADSDTQYF.

J is TRBJ1-1 and V is TRBV7-9, with TRBD1 as a possible D gene (6 bases). The CDR3 covers 14 residues. CDR1 and CDR2 from the germline V gene are SEHNR and FQNEAQ (reference sequence). Between the trimmed V and J ends, which lost 3 bases and 1 base, there was a span of 9 bases. In DNA, the CDR3 is TGTGCCAGCAGCTTTGGACAGCGGAACACTGAAGCTTTCTTT. Translated, it gives CASSFGQRNTEAFF.

This chain connects TRBV27 to TRBJ2-3; D gene ambiguous. Germline lookup yields CDR1 MNHEY and CDR2 SMNVEV (reference sequence). The CDR3 totals 16 residues. The V end was cut by 1 base, the J end by 6 bases, with 17 bases between. DNA of the CDR3: TGTGCCAGCAGTTTATGGCCGGGTGCCCTCACCGATACGCAGTATTTT. The encoded protein is CASSLWPGALTDTQYF.

The chain links TRBV2 to TRBJ1-2; 8 nucleotides match TRBD1. Germline-derived CDR1 and CDR2 are SNHLY and FYNNEI. The J segment lost 4 bases and the V segment lost 6 bases, leaving 7 bases of the junction unmatched. This CDR3 has 14 amino acids. This CDR3 reads CASRTGDSGYGYTF. In DNA, the CDR3 is TGTGCCAGCAGGACAGGGGACAGCGGCTATGGCTACACCTTC.